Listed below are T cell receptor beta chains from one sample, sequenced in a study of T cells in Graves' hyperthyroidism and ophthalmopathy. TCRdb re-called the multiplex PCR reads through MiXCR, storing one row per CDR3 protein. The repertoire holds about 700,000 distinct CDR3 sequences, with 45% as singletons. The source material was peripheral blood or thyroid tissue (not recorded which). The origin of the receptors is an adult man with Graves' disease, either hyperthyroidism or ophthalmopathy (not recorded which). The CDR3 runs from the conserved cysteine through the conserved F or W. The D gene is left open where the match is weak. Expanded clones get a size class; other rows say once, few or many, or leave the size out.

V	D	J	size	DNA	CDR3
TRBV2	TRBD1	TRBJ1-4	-	TGTGCCAGCAGAAGGGACAGACTAGCAACTAATGAAAAACTGTTTTTT	CASRRDRLATNEKLFF
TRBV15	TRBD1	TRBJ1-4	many	TGTGCCACCAGCATTCGGGGACAGGGCCTCGAAAAACTGTTTTTT	CATSIRGQGLEKLFF
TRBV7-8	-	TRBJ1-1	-	TGTGCCAGCATCTACAGGGAGGGGACTGAAGCTTTCTTT	CASIYREGTEAFF
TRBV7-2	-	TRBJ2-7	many	TGTGCCAGCAGCTTAGCTGGGGCGCGCGAGCAGTACTTC	CASSLAGAREQYF
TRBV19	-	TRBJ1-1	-	TGTGCCAGTGTGGACACCTTGAACACTGAAGCTTTCTTT	CASVDTLNTEAFF
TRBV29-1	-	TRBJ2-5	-	TGCAGCGCCAGGGCCACGACGGGAGAGACCCAGTACTTC	CSARATTGETQYF
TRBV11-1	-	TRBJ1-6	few	TGTGCCAGCAGTTCAAGGGAGAATTCACCCCTCCACTTT	CASSSRENSPLHF
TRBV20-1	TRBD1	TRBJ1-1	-	TGCAGTGCCAGGAGACAGGGGGCGAAAACTGAAGCTTTCTTT	CSARRQGAKTEAFF
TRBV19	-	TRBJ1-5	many	TGTGCCAGTACCTCCCAACGCAGGGTAGGGCAGCCCCAGCATTTT	CASTSQRRVGQPQHF
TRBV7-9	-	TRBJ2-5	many	TGTGCCAGTCGTGATGTCAGGGGTTCTAAGGAGACCCAGTACTTC	CASRDVRGSKETQYF
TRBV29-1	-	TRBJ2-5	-	TGCAGCAGCCAAGGATGGGGGGAAGAGACCCAGTACTTC	CSSQGWGEETQYF
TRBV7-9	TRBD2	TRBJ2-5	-	TGTGCCAGCAGCCAAGCCCTGACTAGCGGGCAAGAGACCCAGTACTTC	CASSQALTSGQETQYF
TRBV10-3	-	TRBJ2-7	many	TGTGCCATCAGTGGTGAGGGAGACAGTCGTTTCGAGCAGTACTTC	CAISGEGDSRFEQYF
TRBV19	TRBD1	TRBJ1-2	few	TGTGCCAGTAGGACCGAGGACAGGATCTATGGCTACACCTTC	CASRTEDRIYGYTF
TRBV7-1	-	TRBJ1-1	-	TGTGCCAGCACCCTTCAGGGAGCTGAAGCTTTCTTT	CASTLQGAEAFF
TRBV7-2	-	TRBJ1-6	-	TGTGCCAGCAGCTTGGACAGACAGAGCTCCTATAATTCACCCCTCCACTTT	CASSLDRQSSYNSPLHF